The clone carrying this TCR beta chain was counted at least ten times. The target antigen is unknown. These data belong to a study of T cells after yellow fever vaccination. At the level of the study: Preparation of fractions with low cell numbers was performed using SMART-Seq v4 Ultra Low Input. The study's findings and limits: It was a small share of clonotypes that appeared in both CD4 and CD8 compartments. Most clones from primary vaccination were detected again post-booster (around 95% CD4, around 90% CD8).

Per germline, CDR1 KGHDR and CDR2 SFDVKD. The V gene lost 6 bases and the J gene lost 0 bases, with 12 bases spanning the gap. The CDR3 length is 15 residues. Template switching with 5'RACE generated the TCR cDNA and added a universal primer site and UMIs. TCRdb redid the calling of the 5' RACE reads with MiXCR, one entry per CDR3 protein. The repertoire holds around 590,000 distinct CDR3 sequences, about 12% seen once, with around 14% in the top ten. The chain has TRBV24-1 and TRBJ2-3; D uncertain. This specimen consisted of PBMCs, obtained on the day of the yellow fever booster vaccination. The sequence came from a man in his thirties or forties who received the YFV17D yellow fever vaccine. In DNA, the CDR3 is TGTGCCACCAGTCGAGGCGTCACCAGCACAGATACGCAGTATTTT. Encoded protein: CATSRGVTSTDTQYF.